The following is a T cell receptor beta chain sequence with its context. The source of the sample is a study of ipilimumab plus nivolumab after autologous stem cell transplantation. The V segment lost 4 bases and the J segment 3 bases; nucleotides outside the gene matches: 4. CDR1 SGHDN and CDR2 FVKESK come from the germline V gene. The CDR3 consists of 16 residues. Generated by immunoSEQ multiplex PCR, the TCRdb table keeps only in-frame clones and is missing some. The data show roughly 9,700 clones, less than 80% seen once. This receptor was identified in a male donor with diffuse large B-cell lymphoma. The specimen was PBMCs, collected in a trial of ipilimumab plus nivolumab as post-transplant consolidation. The chain recombines TRBV14 with TRBJ2-5; 14 bases map to TRBD2. CDR3: CASSPRLAGGKETQYF. In DNA form, the CDR3 reads TGTGCCAGCAGCCCACGACTAGCGGGGGGGAAAGAGACCCAGTACTTC.